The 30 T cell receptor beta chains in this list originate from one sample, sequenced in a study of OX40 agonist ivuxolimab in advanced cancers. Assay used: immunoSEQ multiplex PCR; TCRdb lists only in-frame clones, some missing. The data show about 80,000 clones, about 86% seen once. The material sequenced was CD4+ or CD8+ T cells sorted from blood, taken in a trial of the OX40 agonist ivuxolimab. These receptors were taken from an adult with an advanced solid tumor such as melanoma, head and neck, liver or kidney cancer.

CDR3 region: CASSLWGMGTEAFF. CDR3 DNA sequence: TGTGCCAGCAGCCTATGGGGGATGGGCACTGAAGCTTTCTTT. The J gene is TRBJ1-1, the V gene TRBV27, with TRBD1 as a possible D gene (5 bases). Trimming left V 6 bases short and J 4 bases short, with 15 bases between. The CDR3 contains 14 residues. Per the germline V gene, CDR1 is MNHEY and CDR2 is SMNVEV (reference sequence).

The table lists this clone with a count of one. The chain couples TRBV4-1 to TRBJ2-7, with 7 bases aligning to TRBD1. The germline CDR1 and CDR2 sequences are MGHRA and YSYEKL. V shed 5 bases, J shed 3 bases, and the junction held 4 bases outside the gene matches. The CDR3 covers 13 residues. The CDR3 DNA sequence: TGCGCCAGCAGCACACCAGGGGGCTACGAGCAGTACTTC. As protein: CASSTPGGYEQYF.

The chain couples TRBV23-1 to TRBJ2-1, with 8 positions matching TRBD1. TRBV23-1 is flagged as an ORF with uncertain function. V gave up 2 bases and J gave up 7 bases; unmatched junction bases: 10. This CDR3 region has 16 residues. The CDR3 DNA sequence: TGCGCCAGCAGTCAAGGAGGCGACAGGGGTAGGAATGAGCAGTTCTTC. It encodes CASSQGGDRGRNEQFF.

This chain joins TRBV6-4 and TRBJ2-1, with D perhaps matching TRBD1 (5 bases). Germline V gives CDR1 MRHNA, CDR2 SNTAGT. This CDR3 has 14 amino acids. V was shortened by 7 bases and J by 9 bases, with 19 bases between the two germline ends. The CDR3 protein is CASTQGDGRGEQFF. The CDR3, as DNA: TGTGCCAGCACGCAAGGGGATGGTCGTGGTGAGCAGTTCTTC.

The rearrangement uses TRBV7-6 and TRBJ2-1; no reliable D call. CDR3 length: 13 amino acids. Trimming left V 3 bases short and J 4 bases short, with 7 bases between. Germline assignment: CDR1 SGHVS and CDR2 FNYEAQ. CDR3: CASSFQSYNEQFF. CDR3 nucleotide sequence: TGTGCCAGCAGCTTTCAGTCTTACAATGAGCAGTTCTTC.

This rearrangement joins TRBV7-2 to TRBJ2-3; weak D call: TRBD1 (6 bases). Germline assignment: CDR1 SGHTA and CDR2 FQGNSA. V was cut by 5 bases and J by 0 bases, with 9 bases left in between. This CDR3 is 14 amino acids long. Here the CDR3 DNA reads TGTGCCAGCAGCCCCAGGGGTAGCACAGATACGCAGTATTTT. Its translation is CASSPRGSTDTQYF.

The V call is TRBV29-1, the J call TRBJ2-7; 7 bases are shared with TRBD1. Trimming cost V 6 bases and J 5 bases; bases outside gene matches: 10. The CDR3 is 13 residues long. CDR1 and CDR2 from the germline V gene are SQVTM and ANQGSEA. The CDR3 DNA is TGCAGCGTCGATTCAGGGGGTCGGCACGAGCAGTACTTC. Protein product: CSVDSGGRHEQYF.

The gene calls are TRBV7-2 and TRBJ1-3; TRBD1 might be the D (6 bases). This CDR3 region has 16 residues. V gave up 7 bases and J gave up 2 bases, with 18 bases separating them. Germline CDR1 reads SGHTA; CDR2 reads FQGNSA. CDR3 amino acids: CASTLVGQGPGNTIYF. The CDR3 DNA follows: TGTGCCAGCACCCTAGTCGGTCAGGGGCCTGGAAACACCATATATTTT.

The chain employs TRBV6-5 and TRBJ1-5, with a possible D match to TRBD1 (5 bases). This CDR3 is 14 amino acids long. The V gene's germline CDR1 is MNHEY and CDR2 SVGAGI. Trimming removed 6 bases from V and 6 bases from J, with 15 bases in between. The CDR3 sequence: CASSPGPGRQPQHF. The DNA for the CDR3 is TGTGCCAGCAGCCCGGGCCCGGGGCGTCAGCCCCAGCATTTT.

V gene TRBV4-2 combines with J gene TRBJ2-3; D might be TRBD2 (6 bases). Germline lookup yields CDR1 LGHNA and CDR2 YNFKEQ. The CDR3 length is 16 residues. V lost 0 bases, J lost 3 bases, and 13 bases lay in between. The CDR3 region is CASSQDDGRKTDTQYF. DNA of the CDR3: TGTGCCAGCAGCCAAGATGACGGGAGAAAAACAGATACGCAGTATTTT.

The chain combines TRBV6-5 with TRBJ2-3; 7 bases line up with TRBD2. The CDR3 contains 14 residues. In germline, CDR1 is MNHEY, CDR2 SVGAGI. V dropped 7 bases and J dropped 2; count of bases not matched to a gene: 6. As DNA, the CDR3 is TGTGCCAGCACCCGAGCGGGGAACACAGATACGCAGTATTTT. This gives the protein CASTRAGNTDTQYF.

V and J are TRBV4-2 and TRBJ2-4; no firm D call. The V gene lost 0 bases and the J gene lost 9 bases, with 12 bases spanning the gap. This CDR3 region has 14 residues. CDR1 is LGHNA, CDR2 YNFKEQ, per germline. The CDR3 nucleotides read TGTGCCAGCAGCCAAGAAAAGGGCGGTAGCATTCAGTACTTC. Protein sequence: CASSQEKGGSIQYF.

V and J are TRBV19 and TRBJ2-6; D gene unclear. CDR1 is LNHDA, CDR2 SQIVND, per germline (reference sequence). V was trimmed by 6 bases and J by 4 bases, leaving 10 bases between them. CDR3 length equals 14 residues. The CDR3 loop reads CASRSSGGANVLTF. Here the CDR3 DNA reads TGTGCCAGTAGGAGTAGTGGGGGGGCCAACGTCCTGACTTTC.

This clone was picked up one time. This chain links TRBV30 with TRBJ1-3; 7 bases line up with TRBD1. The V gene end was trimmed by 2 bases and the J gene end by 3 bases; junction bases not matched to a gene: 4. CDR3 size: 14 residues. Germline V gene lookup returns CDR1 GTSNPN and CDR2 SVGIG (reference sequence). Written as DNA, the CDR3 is TGTGCCTGGAGTACTGGGACAGATGGAAACACCATATATTTT. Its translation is CAWSTGTDGNTIYF.

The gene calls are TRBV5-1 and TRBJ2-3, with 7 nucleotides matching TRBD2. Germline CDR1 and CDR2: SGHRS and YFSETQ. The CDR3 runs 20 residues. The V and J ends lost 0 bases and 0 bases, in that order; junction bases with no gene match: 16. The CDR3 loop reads CASSLGFRSGAISSTDTQYF. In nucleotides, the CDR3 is TGCGCCAGCAGCTTGGGGTTTAGGAGCGGGGCAATTTCTAGCACAGATACGCAGTATTTT.

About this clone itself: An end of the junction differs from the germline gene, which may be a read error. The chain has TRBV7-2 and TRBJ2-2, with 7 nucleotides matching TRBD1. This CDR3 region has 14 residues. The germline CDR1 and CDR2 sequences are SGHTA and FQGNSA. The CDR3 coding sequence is TGTGCCAGCCGCTTGGACAGGATAGCTGGGGAGCTGTTTTTT. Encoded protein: CASRLDRIAGELFF.

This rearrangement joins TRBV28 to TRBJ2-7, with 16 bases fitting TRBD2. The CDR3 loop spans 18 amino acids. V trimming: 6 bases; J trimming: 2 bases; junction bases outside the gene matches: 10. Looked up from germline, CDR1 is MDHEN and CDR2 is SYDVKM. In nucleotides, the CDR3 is TGTGCCAGCAGGCAATACGGGACTAGCGGGAGGGCCACCTACGAGCAGTACTTC. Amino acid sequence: CASRQYGTSGRATYEQYF.

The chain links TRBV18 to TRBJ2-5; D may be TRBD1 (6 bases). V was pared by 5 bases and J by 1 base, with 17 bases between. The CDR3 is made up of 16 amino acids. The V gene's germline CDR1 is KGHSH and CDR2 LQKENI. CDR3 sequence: CASSGSGDNLQETQYF. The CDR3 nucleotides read TGTGCCAGCTCAGGATCCGGGGACAACCTCCAAGAGACCCAGTACTTC. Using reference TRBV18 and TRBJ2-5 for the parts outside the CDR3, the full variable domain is NAGVMQNPRHLVRRRGQEARLRCSPMKGHSHVYWYRQLPEEGLKFMVYLQKENIIDESGMPKERFSAEFPKEGPSILRIQQVVRGDSAAYFCASSGSGDNLQETQYFGPGTRLLVL.

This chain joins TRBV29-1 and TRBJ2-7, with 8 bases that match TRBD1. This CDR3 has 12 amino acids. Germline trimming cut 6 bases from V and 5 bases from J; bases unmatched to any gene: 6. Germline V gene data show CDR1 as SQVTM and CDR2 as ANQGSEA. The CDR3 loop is CSVRTGKDEQYF. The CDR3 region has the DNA TGCAGCGTCCGGACAGGGAAGGACGAGCAGTACTTC.

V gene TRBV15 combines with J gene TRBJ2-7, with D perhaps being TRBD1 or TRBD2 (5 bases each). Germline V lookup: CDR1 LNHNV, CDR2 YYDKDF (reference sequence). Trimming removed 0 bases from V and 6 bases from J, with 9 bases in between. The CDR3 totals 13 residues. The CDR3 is CATSRDRGAEQYF. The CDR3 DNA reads TGTGCCACCAGCAGAGATCGAGGGGCCGAGCAGTACTTC.

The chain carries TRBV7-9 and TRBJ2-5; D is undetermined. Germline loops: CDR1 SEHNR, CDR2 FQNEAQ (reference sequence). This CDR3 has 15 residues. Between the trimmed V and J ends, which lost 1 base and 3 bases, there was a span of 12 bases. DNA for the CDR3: TGTGCCAGCAGCTTAGATGCGACGTTAAAAGAGACCCAGTACTTC. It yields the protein CASSLDATLKETQYF. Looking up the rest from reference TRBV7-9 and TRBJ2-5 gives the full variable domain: DTGVSQNPRHKITKRGQNVTFRCDPISEHNRLYWYRQTLGQGPEFLTYFQNEAQLEKSRLLSDRFSAERPKGSFSTLEIQRTEQGDSAMYLCASSLDATLKETQYFGPGTRLLVL.

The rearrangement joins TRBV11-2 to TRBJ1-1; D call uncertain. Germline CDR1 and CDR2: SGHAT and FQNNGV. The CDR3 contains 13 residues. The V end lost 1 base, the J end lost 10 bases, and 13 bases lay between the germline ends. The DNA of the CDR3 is TGTGCCAGCAGCTTAGGATCCTCAGGAGGAGCTTTCTTT. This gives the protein CASSLGSSGGAFF.

CDR3 in amino acids: CASSPRGGGQSYEQYF. In DNA form, the CDR3 reads TGTGCCAGCAGCCCCAGAGGCGGGGGGCAATCCTACGAGCAGTACTTC. The chain couples TRBV5-4 to TRBJ2-7; 8 bases agree with TRBD2. The CDR3 length is 16 residues. Germline V gene sequence: CDR1 SGHNT, CDR2 YYREEE (reference sequence). The junction had 10 bases not matched to a gene; V was cut back by 4 bases and J by 1 base.

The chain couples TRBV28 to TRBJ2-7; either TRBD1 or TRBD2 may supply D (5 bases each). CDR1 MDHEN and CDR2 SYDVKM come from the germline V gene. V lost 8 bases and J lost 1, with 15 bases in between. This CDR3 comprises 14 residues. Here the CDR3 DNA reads TGTGCCAGCCGGGGCCCTTCAAGATCCTACGAGCAGTACTTC. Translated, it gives CASRGPSRSYEQYF. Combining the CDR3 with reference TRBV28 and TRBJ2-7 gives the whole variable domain DVKVTQSSRYLVKRTGEKVFLECVQDMDHENMFWYRQDPGLGLRLIYFSYDVKMKEKGDIPEGYSVSREKKERFSLILESASTNQTSMYLCASRGPSRSYEQYFGPGTRLTVT.

CDR3 bases: TGTGCCAGCGAGGGGGCAGGTATCTATGGCTACACCTTC. Its protein is CASEGAGIYGYTF. The chain combines TRBV7-9 with TRBJ1-2; 7 bases map to TRBD1. The CDR3 is made up of 13 amino acids. Losses at the gene ends were 8 bases for V and 4 bases for J; bases not matched to a gene: 7. Looked up from germline, CDR1 is SEHNR and CDR2 is FQNEAQ (reference sequence).

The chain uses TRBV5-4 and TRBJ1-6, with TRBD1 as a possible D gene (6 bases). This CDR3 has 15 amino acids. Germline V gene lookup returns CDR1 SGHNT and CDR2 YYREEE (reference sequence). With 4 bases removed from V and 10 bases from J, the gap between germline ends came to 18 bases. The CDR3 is CASSPGVGGTSPLHF. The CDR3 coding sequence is TGTGCCAGCAGCCCCGGGGTAGGGGGTACCTCACCCCTCCACTTT.

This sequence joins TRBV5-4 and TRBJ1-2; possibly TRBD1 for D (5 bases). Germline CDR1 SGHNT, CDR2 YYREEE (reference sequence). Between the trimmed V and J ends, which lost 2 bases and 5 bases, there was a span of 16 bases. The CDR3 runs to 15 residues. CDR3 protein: CASSLGQGVGYGYTF. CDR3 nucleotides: TGTGCCAGCAGCTTAGGCCAGGGAGTAGGGTATGGCTACACCTTC.

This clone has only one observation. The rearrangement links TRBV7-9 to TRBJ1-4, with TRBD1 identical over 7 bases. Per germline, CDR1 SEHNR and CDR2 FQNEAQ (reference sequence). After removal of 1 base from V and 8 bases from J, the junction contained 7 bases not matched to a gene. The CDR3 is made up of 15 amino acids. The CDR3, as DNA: TGTGCCAGCAGCTTAGATACAGGGGCAGGGGAAAAACTGTTTTTT. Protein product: CASSLDTGAGEKLFF.

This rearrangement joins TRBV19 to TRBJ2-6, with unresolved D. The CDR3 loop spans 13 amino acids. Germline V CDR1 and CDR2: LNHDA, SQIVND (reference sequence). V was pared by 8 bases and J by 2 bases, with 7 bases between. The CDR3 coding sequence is TGTGCCAGTGCAGTGACTGGGGCCAACGTCCTGACTTTC. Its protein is CASAVTGANVLTF. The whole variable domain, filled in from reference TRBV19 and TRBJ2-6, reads DGGITQSPKYLFRKEGQNVTLSCEQNLNHDAMYWYRQDPGQGLRLIYYSQIVNDFQKGDIAEGYSVSREKKESFPLTVTSAQKNPTAFYLCASAVTGANVLTFGAGSRLTVL.

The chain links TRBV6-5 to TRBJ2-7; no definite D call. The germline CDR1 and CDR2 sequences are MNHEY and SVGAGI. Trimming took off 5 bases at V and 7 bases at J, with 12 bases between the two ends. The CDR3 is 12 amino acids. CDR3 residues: CASSATTREQYF. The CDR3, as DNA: TGTGCCAGCAGTGCTACGACCAGAGAGCAGTACTTC.